Listed below are T cell receptor beta chains from one sample, sequenced in a study of T cell responses to AZD1222 COVID-19 vaccine. The assay was immunoSEQ multiplex PCR, and TCRdb's table has in-frame clones only and misses some. The table lists approximately 100,000 clones, over 90% of them singletons. The sequences come from peripheral blood, collected on day 0 of AZD1222 vaccination. These receptor sequences come from an adult in good health. CDR3s include the opening cysteine and the closing phenylalanine or tryptophan. Fields, in order: V gene, J gene, CDR3 protein.

>TRBV3-1/TRBV3-2|TRBJ1-2
CASRGDRVLGYTF
>TRBV4-3|TRBJ2-7
CASSETSRTGHDEQYF
>TRBV4-2|TRBJ2-1
CASSQGLAGAYNEQFF
>TRBV6-5|TRBJ2-7
CASRNLNYEQYF
>TRBV7-2|TRBJ1-1
CASSRGQVGLEAFF
>TRBV12-3/TRBV12-4|TRBJ1-5
CASSLGVIGAQHF
>TRBV18|TRBJ2-5
CASSSLGTGTETQYF
>TRBV6-5|TRBJ2-1
CASSVQYNEQFF
>TRBV30|TRBJ2-1
CAWSGLAGGKEQFF
>TRBV9|TRBJ2-7
CASSSHGSYEQYF
>TRBV6-5|TRBJ1-2
CASSREANYGYTF
>TRBV2|TRBJ2-5
CASSEIAGGEETQYF
>TRBV5-1|TRBJ1-3
CASSPTGTDSGNTIYF
>TRBV5-4|TRBJ2-7
CASSLAGSSYEQYF